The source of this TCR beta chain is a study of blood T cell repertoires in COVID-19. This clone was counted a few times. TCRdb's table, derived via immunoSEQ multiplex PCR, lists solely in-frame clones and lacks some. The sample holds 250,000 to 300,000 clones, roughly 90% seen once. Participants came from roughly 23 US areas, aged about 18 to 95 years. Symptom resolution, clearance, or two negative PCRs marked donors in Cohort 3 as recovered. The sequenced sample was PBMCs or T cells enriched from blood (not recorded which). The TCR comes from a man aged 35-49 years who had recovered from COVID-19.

CDR3 DNA sequence: TGTGCCAGCAGTAGGGGGCGAGGGGCAGATACGCAGTATTTT. It encodes CASSRGRGADTQYF. The chain combines TRBV7-8 with TRBJ2-3; TRBD1 aligns across 7 bases. Germline trimming cut 6 bases from V and 4 bases from J; bases unmatched to any gene: 7. The length of the CDR3 is 14 residues. Germline CDR1 reads SGHVS; CDR2 reads FQNEAQ.